The rows below give T cell receptor beta chains drawn from one sample of a study of T cell changes during pregnancy in multiple sclerosis. Assay used: immunoSEQ multiplex PCR; TCRdb lists only in-frame clones, some missing. This table holds about 50,000 clones, roughly 92% found once. Here the sequenced sample was CD4+ T cells from peripheral blood mononuclear cells, taken after pregnancy. The receptors originated from a female donor with multiple sclerosis, enrolled in a pregnancy study. Both conserved end residues are trimmed from each CDR3.

v_call	cdr3_aa
TRBV9	ASSAGQRDEKLF
TRBV5-5	ASSFTTSAQETQY
TRBV6-1	ASTDRASNYGYT
TRBV7-9	ASSLRGGRSTDTQY
TRBV18	ASSESTGNYGYT
TRBV7-6	ASSLVGSSLRFSGNTIY
TRBV10-2	ASPNQPQH
TRBV5-1	ASSLVEASSYNEQF
TRBV5-4	ASSPPASGRAIEQF
TRBV30	AWSLGLAGMTDTQY